These T cell receptor beta chains were read from a single sample in a study of blood T cells in healthy people across ages. TCRdb processed the 5' RACE reads anew with MiXCR; each CDR3 protein has one entry. Among roughly 570,000 distinct CDR3 sequences listed, 27% were seen once. The sample comprised blood. The receptor source for this set is a woman in her 70s in good health. Both conserved end residues are part of each CDR3. A D gene is named only where the DNA matches it firmly. For some rows the clone size is stated as once, few or many, or as a class when expanded; others skip it.

TRBJ1-1 - TRBV14 - TGTGCCAGCAGCGTGGGGCAGGGCCGCACTGAAGCTTTCTTT CASSVGQGRTEAFF
TRBJ2-7 - TRBV11-3 TRBD2 TGTGCCAGCAGCTTAGTACGGGAGGCCGAGCAGTACTTC CASSLVREAEQYF
TRBJ2-5 many TRBV7-8 - TGTGCCAGCAGTTCACTCGGGACGAGAGAGACCCAGTACTTC CASSSLGTRETQYF
TRBJ2-2 few TRBV6-5 - TGTGCCAGCAGTTTTGACCTAGGGACTCCACTGTCTGGGGAGCTGTTTTTT CASSFDLGTPLSGELFF
TRBJ1-6 - TRBV6-5 - TGTGCCAGCAAAACAGGGAGCTCCTATAATTCACCCCTCCACTTT CASKTGSSYNSPLHF
TRBJ1-2 - TRBV10-3 - TGTGCCATCAGTGGGACAAGCTCTTATGGCTACACCTTC CAISGTSSYGYTF
TRBJ2-7 - TRBV7-9 - TGTGCCAGCAGCTCCGGTAGCTCCTACGAGCAGTACTTC CASSSGSSYEQYF
TRBJ2-5 few TRBV7-2 - TGTGCCAGCAGCTTAGTTAGGCAGCAACAAGAGACCCAGTACTTC CASSLVRQQQETQYF
TRBJ1-1 - TRBV6-5 - TGTGCCAGCAGCCCTCCACGGACACAGGGTGAAGCTTTCTTT CASSPPRTQGEAFF
TRBJ1-1 few TRBV11-1 - TGTGCCAGCGGGGTTAAATTGGGCACTGAAGCTTTCTTT CASGVKLGTEAFF
TRBJ2-1 once TRBV7-2 TRBD2 TGTGCCAGCAGCTTAGATACTGGGGTGCTAGCGGGCTACAATGAGCAGTTCTTC CASSLDTGVLAGYNEQFF
TRBJ1-2 few TRBV7-9 - TGTGCCAGCAGCTTAGTTCGGCCAGTCGCTGGCTACACCTTC CASSLVRPVAGYTF